These T cell receptor beta chains were read from a single sample in a study of T cell changes during pregnancy in multiple sclerosis. Profiled with immunoSEQ multiplex PCR; TCRdb holds only in-frame clones, not every one. The table shows more than 45,000 clones, with roughly 92% occurring only once. Source: CD4+ T cells from peripheral blood mononuclear cells, taken in the second trimester of pregnancy. The receptors shown here come from a female donor with multiple sclerosis, enrolled in a pregnancy study. Both conserved end residues are part of each CDR3. The D gene is left open where the match is weak. Only part of the rows carry a size: once, few, many, or a class if the clone is expanded.

v_call: TRBV27; j_call: TRBJ1-2; clone_size: NA; d_call: TRBD1; cdr3_nt: TGTGCCAGCAGTCCGACGCAACGCGACAGGGCCCTCTATGGCTACACCTTC; cdr3_aa: CASSPTQRDRALYGYTF
v_call: TRBV7-9; j_call: TRBJ1-1; clone_size: NA; d_call: NA; cdr3_nt: TGTGCCAGCAGCTTTGGGGGGAGGAGCACTGAAGCTTTCTTT; cdr3_aa: CASSFGGRSTEAFF
v_call: TRBV5-1; j_call: TRBJ1-1; clone_size: NA; d_call: TRBD1; cdr3_nt: TGCGCCAGCAGCTGGGACAGCTTGAACACTGAAGCTTTCTTT; cdr3_aa: CASSWDSLNTEAFF
v_call: TRBV2; j_call: TRBJ1-3; clone_size: NA; d_call: TRBD1; cdr3_nt: TGTGCCAGCAGAGGTGGGACAGGGGACGGAAACACCATATATTTT; cdr3_aa: CASRGGTGDGNTIYF
v_call: TRBV27; j_call: TRBJ2-5; clone_size: NA; d_call: TRBD2; cdr3_nt: TGTGCCAGCAGTTTATACCCCGATCCGGGACTAGCGGGCGAAGAGACCCAGTACTTC; cdr3_aa: CASSLYPDPGLAGEETQYF
v_call: TRBV5-6; j_call: TRBJ2-5; clone_size: NA; d_call: NA; cdr3_nt: TGTGCCAGCAGCTTGTCAGGGGTTCAAGAGACCCAGTACTTC; cdr3_aa: CASSLSGVQETQYF
v_call: TRBV30; j_call: TRBJ2-7; clone_size: NA; d_call: NA; cdr3_nt: TGTGCCTGGAGTGTCGGTCCGCTCGAGCAGTACTTC; cdr3_aa: CAWSVGPLEQYF
v_call: TRBV21-1; j_call: TRBJ1-3; clone_size: NA; d_call: NA; cdr3_nt: TGTGCCAGCAGCCGCCGGACAGCCTCTGGAAACACCATATATTTT; cdr3_aa: CASSRRTASGNTIYF
v_call: TRBV7-9; j_call: TRBJ1-5; clone_size: NA; d_call: TRBD1; cdr3_nt: TGTGCCAGCAGCATTGGACAGGGTAATCGGCCCCAGCATTTT; cdr3_aa: CASSIGQGNRPQHF
v_call: TRBV18; j_call: TRBJ1-5; clone_size: NA; d_call: TRBD1; cdr3_nt: TGTGCCAGCTCACCAGGGCGGACAGGGAATAATCAGCCCCAGCATTTT; cdr3_aa: CASSPGRTGNNQPQHF
v_call: TRBV7-9; j_call: TRBJ1-2; clone_size: NA; d_call: TRBD1; cdr3_nt: TGTGCCAGCAGCTTAGGGGACAGGGTGGCCAACTATGGCTACACCTTC; cdr3_aa: CASSLGDRVANYGYTF
v_call: TRBV7-2; j_call: TRBJ1-3; clone_size: NA; d_call: NA; cdr3_nt: TGTGCCAGCAGCTTAGGCGGCCCTGGAAACACCATATATTTT; cdr3_aa: CASSLGGPGNTIYF
v_call: TRBV5-1; j_call: TRBJ2-3; clone_size: NA; d_call: NA; cdr3_nt: TGCGCCAGCAGCCCCCGGCGGAATAGCGGCACAGATACGCAGTATTTT; cdr3_aa: CASSPRRNSGTDTQYF
v_call: TRBV19; j_call: TRBJ2-5; clone_size: NA; d_call: TRBD2; cdr3_nt: TGTGCCAGTAGTATAGTACCGGGACTAGCGGAGACCCAGTACTTC; cdr3_aa: CASSIVPGLAETQYF
v_call: TRBV9; j_call: TRBJ1-2; clone_size: NA; d_call: NA; cdr3_nt: TGTGCCAGCAGCGTAGGGCCGAACTATGGCTACACCTTC; cdr3_aa: CASSVGPNYGYTF
v_call: TRBV4-3; j_call: TRBJ2-1; clone_size: NA; d_call: NA; cdr3_nt: TGCGCCAGCAGCCAGGGACTCGGGCCCCAAGACGAGCAGTTCTTC; cdr3_aa: CASSQGLGPQDEQFF
v_call: TRBV7-2; j_call: TRBJ2-7; clone_size: NA; d_call: TRBD1; cdr3_nt: TGTGCCAGCAGCATACTTGAGGGGGCCGGGAACGAGCAGTACTTC; cdr3_aa: CASSILEGAGNEQYF
v_call: TRBV2; j_call: TRBJ1-2; clone_size: NA; d_call: NA; cdr3_nt: TGTGCCAGCAGTGGGGACGGGAGCTATGGCTACACCTTC; cdr3_aa: CASSGDGSYGYTF
v_call: TRBV10-3; j_call: TRBJ1-4; clone_size: NA; d_call: TRBD1; cdr3_nt: TGTGCCATCAGTGAGTCTCGTACAGGGGTTAATGAAAAACTGTTTTTT; cdr3_aa: CAISESRTGVNEKLFF
v_call: TRBV27; j_call: TRBJ1-6; clone_size: NA; d_call: TRBD1; cdr3_nt: TGTGCCAGCAGCGCCGGGACAGGGTTGCTCGGTTCACCCCTCCACTTT; cdr3_aa: CASSAGTGLLGSPLHF
v_call: TRBV6-5; j_call: TRBJ2-2; clone_size: NA; d_call: TRBD2; cdr3_nt: TGTGCCAGCAGACTAGCGGGTCGCGGGGAGCTGTTTTTT; cdr3_aa: CASRLAGRGELFF
v_call: TRBV7-2; j_call: TRBJ2-3; clone_size: NA; d_call: NA; cdr3_nt: TGTGCCAGCAGCTTACGGGGAGTTACGCAGTATTTT; cdr3_aa: CASSLRGVTQYF
v_call: TRBV11-2; j_call: TRBJ2-7; clone_size: NA; d_call: NA; cdr3_nt: TGTGCCAGCAGCTTAGTAGTGACAAGCTACGAGCAGTACTTC; cdr3_aa: CASSLVVTSYEQYF
v_call: TRBV7-3; j_call: TRBJ2-2; clone_size: once; d_call: NA; cdr3_nt: TGTGCCAGCATCCTCGCGACACTGTGGACCGGGGAGCTGTTTTTT; cdr3_aa: CASILATLWTGELFF
v_call: TRBV19; j_call: TRBJ1-2; clone_size: NA; d_call: TRBD1; cdr3_nt: TGTGCCAGTAGTACAACAGGGGACGTTGTCTATGGCTACACCTTC; cdr3_aa: CASSTTGDVVYGYTF
v_call: TRBV29-1; j_call: TRBJ2-4; clone_size: NA; d_call: TRBD2; cdr3_nt: TGCAGCGTTCAACGACTAGCGGGGGGCCTAGCCAAAAACATTCAGTACTTC; cdr3_aa: CSVQRLAGGLAKNIQYF
v_call: TRBV5-6; j_call: TRBJ1-3; clone_size: once; d_call: TRBD1; cdr3_nt: TGTGCCAGCAGCAGGGACAGGGGCTTCTCTGGAAACACCATATATTTT; cdr3_aa: CASSRDRGFSGNTIYF